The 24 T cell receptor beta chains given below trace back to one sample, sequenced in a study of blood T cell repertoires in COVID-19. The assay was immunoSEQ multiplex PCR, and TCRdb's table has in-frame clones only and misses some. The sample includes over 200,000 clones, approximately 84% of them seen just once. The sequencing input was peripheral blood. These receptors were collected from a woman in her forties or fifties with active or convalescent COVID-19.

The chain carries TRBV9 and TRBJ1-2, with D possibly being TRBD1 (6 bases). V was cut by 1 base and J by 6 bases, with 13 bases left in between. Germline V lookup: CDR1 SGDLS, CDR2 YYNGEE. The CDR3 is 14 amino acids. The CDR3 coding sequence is TGTGCCAGCAGCGTATACGGGGAGGGGGATGGCTACACCTTC. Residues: CASSVYGEGDGYTF.

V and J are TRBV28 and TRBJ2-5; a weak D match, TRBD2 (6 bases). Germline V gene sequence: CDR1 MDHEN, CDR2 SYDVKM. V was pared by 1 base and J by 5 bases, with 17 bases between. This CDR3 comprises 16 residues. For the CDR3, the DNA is TGTGCCAGCAGTTTATCGGCCCGTAGGGGAGGCGAGACCCAGTACTTC. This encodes CASSLSARRGGETQYF. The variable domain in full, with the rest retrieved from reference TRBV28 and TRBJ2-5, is DVKVTQSSRYLVKRTGEKVFLECVQDMDHENMFWYRQDPGLGLRLIYFSYDVKMKEKGDIPEGYSVSREKKERFSLILESASTNQTSMYLCASSLSARRGGETQYFGPGTRLLVL.

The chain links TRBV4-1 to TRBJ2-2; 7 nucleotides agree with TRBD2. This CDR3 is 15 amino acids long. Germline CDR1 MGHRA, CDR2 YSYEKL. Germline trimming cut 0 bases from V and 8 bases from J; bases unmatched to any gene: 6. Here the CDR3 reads CASSQDGGGSGELFF. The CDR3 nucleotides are TGCGCCAGCAGCCAAGATGGGGGGGGATCTGGGGAGCTGTTTTTT.

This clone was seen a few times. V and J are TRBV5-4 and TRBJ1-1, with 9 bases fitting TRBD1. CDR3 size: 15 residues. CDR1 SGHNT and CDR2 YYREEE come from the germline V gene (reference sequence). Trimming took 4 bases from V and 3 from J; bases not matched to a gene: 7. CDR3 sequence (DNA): TGTGCCAGCAGCAAACCGGACAGGGGAGACACTGAAGCTTTCTTT. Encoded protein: CASSKPDRGDTEAFF. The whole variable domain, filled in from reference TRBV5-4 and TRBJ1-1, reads ETGVTQSPTHLIKTRGQQVTLRCSSQSGHNTVSWYQQALGQGPQFIFQYYREEENGRGNFPPRFSGLQFPNYSSELNVNALELDDSALYLCASSKPDRGDTEAFFGQGTRLTVV.

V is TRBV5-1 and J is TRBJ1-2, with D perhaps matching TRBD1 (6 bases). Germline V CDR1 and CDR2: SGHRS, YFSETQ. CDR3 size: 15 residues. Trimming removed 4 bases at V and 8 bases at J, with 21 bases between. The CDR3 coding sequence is TGCGCCAGCAGCGAACGGCCTACAGGGAGCAGAGGCTACACCTTC. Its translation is CASSERPTGSRGYTF.

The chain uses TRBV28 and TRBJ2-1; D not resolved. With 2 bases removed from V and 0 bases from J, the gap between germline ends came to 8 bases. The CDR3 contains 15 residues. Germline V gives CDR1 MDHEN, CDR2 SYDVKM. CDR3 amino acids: CASSLGPSSYNEQFF. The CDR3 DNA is TGTGCCAGCAGTTTAGGCCCCAGCTCCTACAATGAGCAGTTCTTC.

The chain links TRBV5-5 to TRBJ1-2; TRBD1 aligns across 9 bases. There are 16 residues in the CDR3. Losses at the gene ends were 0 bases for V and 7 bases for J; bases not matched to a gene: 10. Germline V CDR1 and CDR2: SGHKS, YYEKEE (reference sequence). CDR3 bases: TGTGCCAGCAGCTTGGATTGGGACAGGGTACGGAGTGGCTACACCTTC. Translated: CASSLDWDRVRSGYTF.

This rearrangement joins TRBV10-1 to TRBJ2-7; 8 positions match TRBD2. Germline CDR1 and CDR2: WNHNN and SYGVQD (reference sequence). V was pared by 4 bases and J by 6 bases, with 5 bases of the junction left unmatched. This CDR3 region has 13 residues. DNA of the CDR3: TGCGCCAGCAGTGCCGGGAGGGCGGCCGAGCAGTACTTC. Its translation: CASSAGRAAEQYF.

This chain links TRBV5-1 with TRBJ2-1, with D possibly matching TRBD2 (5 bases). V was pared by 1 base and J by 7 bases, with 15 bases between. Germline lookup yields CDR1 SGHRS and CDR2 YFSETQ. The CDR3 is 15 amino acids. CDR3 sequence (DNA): TGCGCCAGCAGCTTGACGACACTGAGGGAGAATGAGCAGTTCTTC. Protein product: CASSLTTLRENEQFF.

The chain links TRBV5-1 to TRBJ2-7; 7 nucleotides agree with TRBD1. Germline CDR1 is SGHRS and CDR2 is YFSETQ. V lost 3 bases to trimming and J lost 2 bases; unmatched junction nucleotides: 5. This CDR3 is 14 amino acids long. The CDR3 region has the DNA TGCGCCAGCAGCTCGGGACAGCCCCCCTACGAGCAGTACTTC. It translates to CASSSGQPPYEQYF.

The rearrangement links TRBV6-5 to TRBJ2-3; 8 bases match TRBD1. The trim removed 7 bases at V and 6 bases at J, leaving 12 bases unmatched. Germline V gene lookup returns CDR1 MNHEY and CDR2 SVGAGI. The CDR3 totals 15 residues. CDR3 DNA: TGTGCCAGCAATCGACAGGGGATGCCTGGGGATACGCAGTATTTT. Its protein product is CASNRQGMPGDTQYF.

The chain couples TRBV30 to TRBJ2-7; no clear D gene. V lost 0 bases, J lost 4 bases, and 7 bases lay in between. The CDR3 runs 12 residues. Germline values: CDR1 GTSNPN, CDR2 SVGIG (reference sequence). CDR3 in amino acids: CAWSVRGYEQYF. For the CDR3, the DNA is TGTGCCTGGAGTGTACGCGGTTACGAGCAGTACTTC.

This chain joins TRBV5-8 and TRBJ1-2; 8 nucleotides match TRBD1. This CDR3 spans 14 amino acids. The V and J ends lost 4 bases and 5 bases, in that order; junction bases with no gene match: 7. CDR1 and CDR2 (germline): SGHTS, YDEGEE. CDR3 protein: CASSTRTGQYGYTF. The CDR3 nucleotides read TGTGCCAGCAGCACCCGGACAGGGCAGTATGGCTACACCTTC.

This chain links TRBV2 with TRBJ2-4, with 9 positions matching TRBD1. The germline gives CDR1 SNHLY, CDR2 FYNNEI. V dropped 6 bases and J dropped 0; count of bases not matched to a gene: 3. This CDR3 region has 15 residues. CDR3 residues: CASRGQGVAKNIQYF. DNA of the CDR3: TGTGCCAGCAGGGGACAGGGCGTAGCCAAAAACATTCAGTACTTC.

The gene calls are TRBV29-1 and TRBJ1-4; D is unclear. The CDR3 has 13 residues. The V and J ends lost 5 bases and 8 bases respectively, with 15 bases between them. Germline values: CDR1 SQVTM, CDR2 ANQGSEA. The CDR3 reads CSVCAQLGEKLFF. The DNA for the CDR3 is TGCAGCGTTTGCGCACAGCTCGGCGAAAAACTGTTTTTT.

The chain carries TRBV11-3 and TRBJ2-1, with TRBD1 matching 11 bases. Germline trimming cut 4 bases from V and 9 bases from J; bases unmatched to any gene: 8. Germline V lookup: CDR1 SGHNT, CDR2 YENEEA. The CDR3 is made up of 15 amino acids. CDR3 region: CASSSDRGRKSEQFF. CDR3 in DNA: TGTGCCAGCAGCTCGGACAGGGGGCGTAAAAGTGAGCAGTTCTTC.

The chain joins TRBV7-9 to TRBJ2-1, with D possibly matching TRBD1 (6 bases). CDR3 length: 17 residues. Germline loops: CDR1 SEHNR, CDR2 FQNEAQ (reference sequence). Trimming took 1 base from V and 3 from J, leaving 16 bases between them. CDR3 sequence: CASSLDVPDRNYNEQFF. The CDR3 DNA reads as TGTGCCAGCAGCTTAGACGTACCAGACAGGAACTACAATGAGCAGTTCTTC.

The CDR3: CASSEWKREKVPRNEQFF. The CDR3 DNA is TGCGCCAGCAGTGAGTGGAAGCGGGAGAAGGTGCCCCGCAATGAGCAGTTCTTC. This sequence joins TRBV10-1 and TRBJ2-1; TRBD2 aligns across 8 bases. The CDR3 covers 18 residues. CDR1 and CDR2 (germline): WNHNN, SYGVQD (reference sequence). V lost 1 base to trimming and J lost 6 bases; unmatched junction nucleotides: 14.

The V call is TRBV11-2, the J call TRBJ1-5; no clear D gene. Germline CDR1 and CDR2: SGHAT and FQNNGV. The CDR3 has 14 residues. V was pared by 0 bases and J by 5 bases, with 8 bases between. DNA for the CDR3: TGTGCCAGCAGCTTAGAGCGCGGGGATCAGCCCCAGCATTTT. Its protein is CASSLERGDQPQHF.

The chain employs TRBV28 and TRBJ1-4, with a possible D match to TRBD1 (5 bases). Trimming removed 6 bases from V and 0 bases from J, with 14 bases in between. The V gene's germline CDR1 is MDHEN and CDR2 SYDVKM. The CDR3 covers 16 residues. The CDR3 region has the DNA TGTGCCAGCAGGCCCCGGGGGTCGTCAACTAATGAAAAACTGTTTTTT. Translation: CASRPRGSSTNEKLFF.

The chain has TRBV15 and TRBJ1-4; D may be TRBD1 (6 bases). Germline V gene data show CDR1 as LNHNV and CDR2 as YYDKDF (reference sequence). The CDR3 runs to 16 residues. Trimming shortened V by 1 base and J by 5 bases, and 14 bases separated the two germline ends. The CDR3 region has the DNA TGTGCCACCAGCAGAGCGCGGACAGTTTGGAATGAAAAACTGTTTTTT. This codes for CATSRARTVWNEKLFF.

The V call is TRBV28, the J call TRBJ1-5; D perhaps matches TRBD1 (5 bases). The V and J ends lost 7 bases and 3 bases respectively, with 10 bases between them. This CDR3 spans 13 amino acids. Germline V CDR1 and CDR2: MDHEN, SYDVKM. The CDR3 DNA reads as TGTGCCAGCATTTCGACAGTCAATCAGCCCCAGCATTTT. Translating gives CASISTVNQPQHF.

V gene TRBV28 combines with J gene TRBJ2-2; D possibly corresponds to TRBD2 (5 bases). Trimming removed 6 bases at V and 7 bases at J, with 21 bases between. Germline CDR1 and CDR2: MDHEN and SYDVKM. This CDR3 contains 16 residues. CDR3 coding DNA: TGTGCCAGCAGAGTACGTTCGTGGGAACGGGGCGGGGAGCTGTTTTTT. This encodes CASRVRSWERGGELFF.

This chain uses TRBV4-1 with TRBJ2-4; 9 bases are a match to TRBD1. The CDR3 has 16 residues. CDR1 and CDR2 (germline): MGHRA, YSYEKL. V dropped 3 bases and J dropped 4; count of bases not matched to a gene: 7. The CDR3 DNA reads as TGCGCCAGCAGCCAGAACCCCGGGACAGGGAAAAACATTCAGTACTTC. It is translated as CASSQNPGTGKNIQYF.